The 15 T cell receptor beta chains below were found in one sample sequenced in a study of CD8+CD57+ T cells in acquired aplastic anemia. Those patients picked for sequencing had displayed CD8+CD57+ cell expansion on flow cytometry. TCR beta VDJ and CDR3 profiling used genomic DNA as template. TCRdb passed the reads through MiXCR, listing each CDR3 protein once. The sample lists 75,000 to 80,000 distinct CDR3 sequences, just over 70% occurring once. Sequenced input: sorted CD4+, CD8+, or CD8+CD57+ T cells (not recorded which) from PBMCs. Every receptor here comes from a human donor with aplastic anemia.

The rearrangement uses TRBV9 and TRBJ2-1, with TRBD2 identical over 10 bases. The CDR3 runs 15 residues. Germline V CDR1 and CDR2: SGDLS, YYNGEE. J lost 8 bases, V lost 0 bases, and 5 bases had no gene match. This chain's CDR3 is CASSVELAGWYEQFF. CDR3 DNA: TGTGCCAGCAGCGTAGAACTAGCGGGATGGTATGAGCAGTTCTTC.

The chain links TRBV29-1 to TRBJ1-3, with 9 nucleotides matching TRBD1. Per germline, CDR1 SQVTM and CDR2 ANQGSEA. The CDR3 loop spans 13 amino acids. V lost 6 bases and J lost 2; bases outside the gene matches: 2. CDR3 protein: CSVGDRAGNTIYF. DNA of the CDR3: TGCAGCGTGGGGGACAGGGCTGGAAACACCATATATTTT.

The chain recombines TRBV10-3 with TRBJ1-2; 8 nucleotides line up with TRBD1. The CDR3 is 16 amino acids. Germline V lookup: CDR1 ENHRY, CDR2 SYGVKD. J gave up 5 bases and V 2 bases, and 10 bases lay outside the gene matches. Here the CDR3 reads CAISETKKTGVYGYTF. The CDR3 DNA is TGTGCCATCAGTGAGACAAAAAAGACAGGGGTGTATGGCTACACCTTC.

This clonotype has only one observation. This rearrangement joins TRBV15 to TRBJ2-7; D is uncertain. This CDR3 region has 11 residues. Germline V gene lookup returns CDR1 LNHNV and CDR2 YYDKDF (reference sequence). Between the trimmed V and J ends, which lost 1 base and 10 bases, there was a span of 8 bases. The CDR3: CATSRGTAQYF. The DNA for the CDR3 is TGTGCCACCAGCAGAGGGACCGCCCAGTACTTC.

V gene TRBV5-8 combines with J gene TRBJ1-3; weak D call: TRBD1 (6 bases). CDR1 is SGHTS and CDR2 is YDEGEE in the germline V gene. Trimming took 9 bases from V and 1 from J, leaving 17 bases between them. CDR3 length: 15 amino acids. CDR3 sequence: CATWVFRGSGNTIYF. The DNA for the CDR3 is TGTGCCACCTGGGTGTTCAGGGGTTCTGGAAACACCATATATTTT. The full variable domain, completed using reference TRBV5-8 and TRBJ1-3, is EAGVTQSPTHLIKTRGQQATLRCSPISGHTSVYWYQQALGLGLQFLLWYDEGEERNRGNFPPRFSGRQFPNYSSELNVNALELEDSALYLCATWVFRGSGNTIYFGEGSWLTVV.

The chain combines TRBV7-9 with TRBJ1-1; no clear D. Between the trimmed V and J ends, which lost 6 bases and 4 bases, there was a span of 15 bases. The CDR3 has 14 amino acids. The germline V gene encodes CDR1 SEHNR and CDR2 FQNEAQ (reference sequence). Here the CDR3 reads CASRSGLSGTEAFF. CDR3 in DNA: TGTGCCAGCAGATCGGGCCTCTCGGGCACTGAAGCTTTCTTT.

As to this clonotype: A junction boundary mismatches the germline segment, possibly from a read error. V usage is TRBV29-1 and J usage is TRBJ1-1; D is possibly TRBD1 (6 bases). Germline CDR1 is SQVTM and CDR2 is ANQGSEA. The CDR3 has 14 amino acids. Here the CDR3 reads CSVEVGGGDTEAFF. CDR3 DNA sequence: TGCAGCGTTGAAGTTGGTGGAGGGGACACTGAAGCCTTCTTT.

This chain joins TRBV7-9 and TRBJ1-1; D gene uncertain. This CDR3 region has 14 residues. The ends were cut back, 1 base at V and 1 base at J, with 7 bases in the middle. Germline V gene lookup returns CDR1 SEHNR and CDR2 FQNEAQ (reference sequence). The CDR3 region is CASSLGQENTEAFF. The CDR3 coding sequence is TGTGCCAGCAGCTTAGGTCAGGAGAACACTGAAGCTTTCTTT.

V gene TRBV24-1 combines with J gene TRBJ2-3, with D possibly being TRBD2 (5 bases). Germline V gives CDR1 KGHDR, CDR2 SFDVKD. Trimming removed 2 bases from V and 1 base from J, with 9 bases in between. This CDR3 region has 15 residues. CDR3 loop: CATSDSTLGTDTQYF. CDR3 nucleotides: TGTGCCACCAGTGATTCGACACTAGGCACAGATACGCAGTATTTT.

This rearrangement joins TRBV20-1 to TRBJ2-5; no definite D call. The germline CDR1 and CDR2 sequences are DFQATT and SNEGSKA (reference sequence). The CDR3 extends over 14 amino acids. V gave up 2 bases and J gave up 5 bases, with 15 bases separating them. This CDR3 is CSARPEGRVETQYF. Written as DNA, the CDR3 is TGCAGTGCTAGACCCGAAGGCCGAGTGGAGACCCAGTACTTC.

The J gene is TRBJ1-6, the V gene TRBV2; D gene unclear. From germline, CDR1 is SNHLY and CDR2 FYNNEI. This CDR3 is 13 amino acids long. Trimming took 7 bases from V and 0 from J, leaving 4 bases between them. CDR3 nucleotides: TGTGCCAGCACTAGCTCCTATAATTCACCCCTCCACTTT. It specifies CASTSSYNSPLHF.

The V gene is TRBV11-2, the J gene TRBJ1-2, with unresolved D. The CDR3 is 14 amino acids. The V end was cut by 1 base, the J end by 4 bases, with 10 bases between. Germline loops: CDR1 SGHAT, CDR2 FQNNGV. The CDR3 is CASSLGPGSYGYTF. CDR3 DNA: TGTGCCAGCAGCTTAGGCCCGGGGTCCTATGGCTACACCTTC.

About this clonotype itself: A single base separates this from a much larger clone, so it may be a read error. The CDR3 here is CAGSLEGQRTYGYTF. DNA of the CDR3: TGTGCCGGCAGCTTGGAGGGACAGAGGACCTATGGCTACACCTTC. The chain uses TRBV5-4 and TRBJ1-2, with 7 bases lining up with TRBD1. Germline V gene sequence: CDR1 SGHNT, CDR2 YYREEE (reference sequence). The CDR3 is 15 residues long.

This clonotype was seen ten or more times. The chain links TRBV2 to TRBJ2-2; possible D gene TRBD1, 5 bases. Germline CDR1 reads SNHLY; CDR2 reads FYNNEI. The V gene lost 8 bases and the J gene lost 0 bases, with 13 bases spanning the gap. This CDR3 region has 15 residues. CDR3 sequence reads: CASCNAGTNTGELFF. The DNA for the CDR3 is TGTGCCAGCTGTAACGCAGGGACGAACACCGGGGAGCTGTTTTTT.

This rearrangement joins TRBV10-3 to TRBJ1-2, with 9 nucleotides matching TRBD1. Unmatched junction bases numbered 4, after V lost 2 bases and J lost 3 bases. The CDR3 is 15 amino acids. Per the germline V gene, CDR1 is ENHRY and CDR2 is SYGVKD. The CDR3 reads CAISEGDREDYGYTF. The CDR3 nucleotides are TGTGCCATCAGTGAGGGGGACAGGGAAGACTATGGCTACACCTTC.